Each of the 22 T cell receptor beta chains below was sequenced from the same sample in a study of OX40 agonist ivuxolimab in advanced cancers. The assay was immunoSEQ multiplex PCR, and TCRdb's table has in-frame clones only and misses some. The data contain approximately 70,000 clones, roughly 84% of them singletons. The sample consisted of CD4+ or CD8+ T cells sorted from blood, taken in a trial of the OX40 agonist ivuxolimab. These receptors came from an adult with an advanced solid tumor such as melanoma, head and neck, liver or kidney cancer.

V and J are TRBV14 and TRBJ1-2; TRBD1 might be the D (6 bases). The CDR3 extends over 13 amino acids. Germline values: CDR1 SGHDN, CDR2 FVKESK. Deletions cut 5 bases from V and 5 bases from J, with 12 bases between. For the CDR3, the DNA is TGTGCCAGCAGCAAGGGACATTTATATGGCTACACCTTC. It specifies CASSKGHLYGYTF.

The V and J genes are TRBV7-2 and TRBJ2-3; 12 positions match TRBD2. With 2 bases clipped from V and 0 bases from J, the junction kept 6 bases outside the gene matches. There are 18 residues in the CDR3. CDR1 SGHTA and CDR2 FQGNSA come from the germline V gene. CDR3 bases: TGTGCCAGCAGCTTAAGACTAGCGGGGGCCGCAAGCACAGATACGCAGTATTTT. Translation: CASSLRLAGAASTDTQYF. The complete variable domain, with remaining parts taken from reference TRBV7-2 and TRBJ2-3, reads GAGVSQSPSNKVTEKGKDVELRCDPISGHTALYWYRQSLGQGLEFLIYFQGNSAPDKSGLPSDRFSAERTGGSVSTLTIQRTQQEDSAVYLCASSLRLAGAASTDTQYFGPGTRLTVL.

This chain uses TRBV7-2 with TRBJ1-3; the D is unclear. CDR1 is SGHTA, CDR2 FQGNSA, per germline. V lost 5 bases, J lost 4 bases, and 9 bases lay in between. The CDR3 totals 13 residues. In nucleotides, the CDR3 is TGTGCCAGCAGCCCGACGGCCGGAAACACCATATATTTT. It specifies CASSPTAGNTIYF.

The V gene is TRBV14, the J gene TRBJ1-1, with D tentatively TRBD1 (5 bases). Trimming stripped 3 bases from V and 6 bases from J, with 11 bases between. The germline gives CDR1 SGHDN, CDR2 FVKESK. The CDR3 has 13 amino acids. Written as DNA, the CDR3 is TGTGCCAGCAGCCACGGACAAGGCTCTGAAGCTTTCTTT. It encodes CASSHGQGSEAFF.

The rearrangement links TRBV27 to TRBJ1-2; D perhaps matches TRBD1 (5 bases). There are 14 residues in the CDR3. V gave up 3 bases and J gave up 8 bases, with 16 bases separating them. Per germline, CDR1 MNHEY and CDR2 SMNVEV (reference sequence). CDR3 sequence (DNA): TGTGCCAGCAGTTTGGGGACTGGGACCGGGGGCTACACCTTC. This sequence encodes CASSLGTGTGGYTF.

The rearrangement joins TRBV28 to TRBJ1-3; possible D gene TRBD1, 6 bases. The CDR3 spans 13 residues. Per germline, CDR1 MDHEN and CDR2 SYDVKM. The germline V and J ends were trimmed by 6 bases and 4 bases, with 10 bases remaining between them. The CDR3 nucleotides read TGTGCCAGCAGCTTCCAGGGGGGAAACACCATATATTTT. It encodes CASSFQGGNTIYF.

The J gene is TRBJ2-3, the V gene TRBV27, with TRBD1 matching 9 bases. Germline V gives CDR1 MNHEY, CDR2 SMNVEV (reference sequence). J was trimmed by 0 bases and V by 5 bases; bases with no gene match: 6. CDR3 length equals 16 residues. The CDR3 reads CASSLWDRASTDTQYF. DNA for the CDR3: TGTGCCAGCAGTCTGTGGGACAGGGCTAGCACAGATACGCAGTATTTT.

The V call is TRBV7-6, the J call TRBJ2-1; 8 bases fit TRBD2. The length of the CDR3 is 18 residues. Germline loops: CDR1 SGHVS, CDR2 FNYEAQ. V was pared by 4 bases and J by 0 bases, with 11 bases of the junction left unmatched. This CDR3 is CASSYPRGGLVSYNEQFF. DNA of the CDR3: TGTGCCAGCAGCTATCCTCGGGGGGGGTTGGTCTCCTACAATGAGCAGTTCTTC.

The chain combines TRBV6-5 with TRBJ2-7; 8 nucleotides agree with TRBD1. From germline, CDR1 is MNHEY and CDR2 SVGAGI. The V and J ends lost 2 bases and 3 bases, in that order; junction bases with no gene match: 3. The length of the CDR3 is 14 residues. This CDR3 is CASSYGQGNYEQYF. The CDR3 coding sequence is TGTGCCAGCAGTTACGGACAGGGAAACTACGAGCAGTACTTC.

The chain's CDR3 is CASSLRDRGTYEQYF. The DNA of the CDR3 is TGTGCCAGCAGCTTACGGGACAGGGGTACCTACGAGCAGTACTTC. The chain couples TRBV7-8 to TRBJ2-7, with 10 bases identical to TRBD1. The trim removed 2 bases at V and 2 bases at J, leaving 3 bases unmatched. Germline V lookup: CDR1 SGHVS, CDR2 FQNEAQ. The CDR3 totals 15 residues. Drawing the rest from reference TRBV7-8 and TRBJ2-7, the complete variable domain is GAGVSQSPRYKVAKRGQDVALRCDPISGHVSLFWYQQALGQGPEFLTYFQNEAQLDKSGLPSDRFFAERPEGSVSTLKIQRTQQEDSAVYLCASSLRDRGTYEQYFGPGTRLTVT.

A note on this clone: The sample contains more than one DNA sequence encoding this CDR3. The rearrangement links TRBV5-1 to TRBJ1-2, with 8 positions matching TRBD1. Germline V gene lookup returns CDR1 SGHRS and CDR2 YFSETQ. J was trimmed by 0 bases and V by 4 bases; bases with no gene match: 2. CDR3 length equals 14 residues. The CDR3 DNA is TGCGCCAGCAGCCTACAGGGGGCTAACTATGGCTACACCTTC. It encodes CASSLQGANYGYTF.

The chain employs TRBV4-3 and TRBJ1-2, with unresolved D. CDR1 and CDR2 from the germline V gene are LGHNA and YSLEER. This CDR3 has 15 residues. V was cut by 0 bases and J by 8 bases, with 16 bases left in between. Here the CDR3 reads CASSQDEVAKGGYTF. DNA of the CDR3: TGCGCCAGCAGCCAAGATGAGGTTGCTAAAGGGGGCTACACCTTC.

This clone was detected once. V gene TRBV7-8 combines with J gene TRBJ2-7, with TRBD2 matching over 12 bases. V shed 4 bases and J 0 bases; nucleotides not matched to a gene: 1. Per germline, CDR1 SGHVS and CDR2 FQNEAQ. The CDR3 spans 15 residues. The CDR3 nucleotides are TGTGCCAGCAGCTCGGGACTAGCGGGCTCCTACGAGCAGTACTTC. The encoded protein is CASSSGLAGSYEQYF.

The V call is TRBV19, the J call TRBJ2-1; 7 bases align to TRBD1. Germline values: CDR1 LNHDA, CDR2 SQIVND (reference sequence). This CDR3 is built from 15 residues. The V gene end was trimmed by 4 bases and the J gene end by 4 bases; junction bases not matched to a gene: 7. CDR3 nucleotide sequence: TGTGCCAGTAGTACTAGACAGGGCGGATACAATGAGCAGTTCTTC. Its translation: CASSTRQGGYNEQFF.

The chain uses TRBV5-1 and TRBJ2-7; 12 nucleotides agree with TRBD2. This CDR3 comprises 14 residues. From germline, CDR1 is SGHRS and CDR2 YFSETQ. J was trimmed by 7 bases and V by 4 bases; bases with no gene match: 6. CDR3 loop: CASSLTSGRGEQYF. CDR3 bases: TGCGCCAGCAGCCTGACTAGCGGGAGAGGAGAGCAGTACTTC.

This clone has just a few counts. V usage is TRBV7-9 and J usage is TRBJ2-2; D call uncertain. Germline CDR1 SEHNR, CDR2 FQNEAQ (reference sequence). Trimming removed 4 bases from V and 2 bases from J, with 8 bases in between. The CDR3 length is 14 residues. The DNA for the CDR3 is TGTGCCAGCAGCTCGGCCTTTAACACCGGGGAGCTGTTTTTT. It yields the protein CASSSAFNTGELFF. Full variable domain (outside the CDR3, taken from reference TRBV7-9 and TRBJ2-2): DTGVSQNPRHKITKRGQNVTFRCDPISEHNRLYWYRQTLGQGPEFLTYFQNEAQLEKSRLLSDRFSAERPKGSFSTLEIQRTEQGDSAMYLCASSSAFNTGELFFGEGSRLTVL.

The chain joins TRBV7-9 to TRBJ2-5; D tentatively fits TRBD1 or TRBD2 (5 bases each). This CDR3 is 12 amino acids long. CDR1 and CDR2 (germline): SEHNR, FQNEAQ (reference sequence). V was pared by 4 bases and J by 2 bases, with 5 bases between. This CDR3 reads CASSWGQETQYF. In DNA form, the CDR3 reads TGTGCCAGCAGCTGGGGGCAAGAGACCCAGTACTTC.

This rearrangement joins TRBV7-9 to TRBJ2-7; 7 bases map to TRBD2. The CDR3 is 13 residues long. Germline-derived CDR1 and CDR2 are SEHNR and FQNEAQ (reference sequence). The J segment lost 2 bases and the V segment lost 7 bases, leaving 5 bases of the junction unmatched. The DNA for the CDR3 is TGTGCCAGCAAGGGCGGGAGAACCTACGAGCAGTACTTC. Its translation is CASKGGRTYEQYF.

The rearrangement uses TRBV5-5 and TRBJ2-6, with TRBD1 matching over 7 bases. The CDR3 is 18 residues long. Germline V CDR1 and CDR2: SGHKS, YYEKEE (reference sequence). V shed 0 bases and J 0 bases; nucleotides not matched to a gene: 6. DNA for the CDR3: TGTGCCAGCAGCTTGGTGACAGGGTCCACCTCTGGGGCCAACGTCCTGACTTTC. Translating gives CASSLVTGSTSGANVLTF.

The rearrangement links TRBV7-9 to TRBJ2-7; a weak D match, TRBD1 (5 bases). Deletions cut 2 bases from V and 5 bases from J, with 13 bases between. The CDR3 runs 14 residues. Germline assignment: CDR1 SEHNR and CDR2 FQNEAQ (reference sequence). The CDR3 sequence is CASSLLGQGHEQYF. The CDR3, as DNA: TGTGCCAGCAGCTTACTGGGGCAGGGTCACGAGCAGTACTTC.

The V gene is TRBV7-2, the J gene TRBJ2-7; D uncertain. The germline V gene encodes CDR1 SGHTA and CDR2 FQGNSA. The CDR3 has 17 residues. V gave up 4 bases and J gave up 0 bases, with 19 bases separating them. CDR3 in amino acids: CASSSEWSRRGSYEQYF. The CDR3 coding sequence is TGTGCCAGCAGCTCTGAGTGGAGCAGGAGAGGCTCCTACGAGCAGTACTTC.

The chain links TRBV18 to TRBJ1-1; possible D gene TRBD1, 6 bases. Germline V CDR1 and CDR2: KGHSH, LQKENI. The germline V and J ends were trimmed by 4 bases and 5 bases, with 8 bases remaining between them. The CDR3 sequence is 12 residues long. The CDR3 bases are TGTGCCAGCTCACAGGACAGAACTGAAGCTTTCTTT. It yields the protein CASSQDRTEAFF. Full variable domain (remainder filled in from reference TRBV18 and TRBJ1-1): NAGVMQNPRHLVRRRGQEARLRCSPMKGHSHVYWYRQLPEEGLKFMVYLQKENIIDESGMPKERFSAEFPKEGPSILRIQQVVRGDSAAYFCASSQDRTEAFFGQGTRLTVV.